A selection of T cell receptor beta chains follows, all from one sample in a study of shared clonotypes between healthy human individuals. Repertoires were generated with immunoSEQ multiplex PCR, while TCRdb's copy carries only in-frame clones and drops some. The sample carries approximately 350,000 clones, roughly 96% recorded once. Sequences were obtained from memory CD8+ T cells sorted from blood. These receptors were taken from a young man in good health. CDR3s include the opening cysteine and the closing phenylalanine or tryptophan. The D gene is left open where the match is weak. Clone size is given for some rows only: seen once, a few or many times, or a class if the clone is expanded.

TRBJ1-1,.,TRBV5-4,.,TGTGCCAGCAGCTTTGGGGGACGTAGGGTTCCAGACACTGAAGCTTTCTTT,CASSFGGRRVPDTEAFF
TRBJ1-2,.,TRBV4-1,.,TGCGCCAGCAGCTCCATGACGAAGATTTACGTATATGACTACACCTTC,CASSSMTKIYVYDYTF
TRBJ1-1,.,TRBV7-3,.,TGTGCCAGCAGCTTAACGTCACAGAACACTGAAGCTTTCTTT,CASSLTSQNTEAFF
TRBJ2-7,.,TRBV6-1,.,TGTGCCAGCAGGGCCGGGACGACGAGCTCCTACGAGCAGTACTTC,CASRAGTTSSYEQYF
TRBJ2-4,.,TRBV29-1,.,TGCAGCGTCGTCGACTTGACAGAGCCCAAAAACATTCAGTACTTC,CSVVDLTEPKNIQYF
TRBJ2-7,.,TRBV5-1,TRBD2,TGCGCCAGCAGCAAGGGACTAGCGGGGATACGCTCCTACGAGCAGTACTTC,CASSKGLAGIRSYEQYF
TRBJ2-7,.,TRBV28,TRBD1,TGTGCCAGCAGTTCAGACAGGGGGCGACACTACGAGCAGTACTTC,CASSSDRGRHYEQYF
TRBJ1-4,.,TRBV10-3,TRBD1,TGTGCCATCAGTGGACAGGGAGGAGGTGAAAAACTGTTTTTT,CAISGQGGGEKLFF
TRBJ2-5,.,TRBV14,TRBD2,TGTGCCAGCAGCCCCCTAGCGGGAGCGGAGGAGACCCAGTACTTC,CASSPLAGAEETQYF
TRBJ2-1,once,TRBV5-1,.,TGCGCCAGCACCTGGGGCGCAGGTGAGCAGTTCTTC,CASTWGAGEQFF
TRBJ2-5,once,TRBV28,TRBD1,TGTGCCAGCAGTTCAAGACGGGACAGGGCACATATAGGGCAAGAGACCCAGTACTTC,CASSSRRDRAHIGQETQYF
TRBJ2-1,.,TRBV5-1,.,TGCGCCAGCAGCTTGAGCCCGAGCTCCTACAATGAGCAGTTCTTC,CASSLSPSSYNEQFF
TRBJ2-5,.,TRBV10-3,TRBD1,TGTGCCATCAGTGGACAGGGGGAGACCCAGTACTTC,CAISGQGETQYF
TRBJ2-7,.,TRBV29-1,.,TGCAGCGTTGACTCAGGCTACGAGCAGTACTTC,CSVDSGYEQYF
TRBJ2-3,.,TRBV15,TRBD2,TGTGCCACCAGCGAAGAGCCTAGCGGGAGGTGGGATACGCAGTATTTT,CATSEEPSGRWDTQYF
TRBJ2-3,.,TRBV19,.,TGTGCCAGTAGTCCCCGGCAGGGTAGCACAGATACGCAGTATTTT,CASSPRQGSTDTQYF
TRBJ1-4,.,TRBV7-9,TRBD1,TGTGCCAGCAGCTTACTCACAGGGGAAAATGAAAAACTGTTTTTT,CASSLLTGENEKLFF
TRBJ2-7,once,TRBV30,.,TGTGCCTGGAGTGTACCCCAAATCGTAGGCTCCTACGAGCAGTACTTC,CAWSVPQIVGSYEQYF